This T cell receptor beta chain was sequenced during a study of beta chain features in type 1 diabetes. The entirety of the isolated RNA underwent reverse transcription, so expressed TCRB transcripts were sequenced. TCRdb's table, derived via immunoSEQ multiplex PCR, lists solely in-frame clones and lacks some. The sample includes 120,000 to 150,000 clones, 40% to 60% seen only once; the top ten take approximately 0.4%. The length of the CDR3 is 16 residues. The V gene end was trimmed by 2 bases and the J gene end by 6 bases; junction bases not matched to a gene: 7. Germline values: CDR1 SGHTA, CDR2 FQGNSA.

This receptor was identified in a man aged 18-30 years in good health. The sequenced material came from Tregs from blood. The chain combines TRBV7-2 with TRBJ2-3; TRBD1 aligns across 11 bases. The CDR3 DNA reads TGTGCCAGCAGCTTAATGGGACAGGGGGTCTGGGATACGCAGTATTTT. As protein: CASSLMGQGVWDTQYF.